The clone carrying this T cell receptor beta chain was detected ten times or more. TCRdb reprocessed the 5' RACE reads with MiXCR, giving one entry per CDR3 protein. The sample holds under 250,000 distinct CDR3 sequences, roughly a tenth seen once. The record originates from a study of CD8 T cells in ankylosing spondylitis. The sequencing sample was made of blood, either unsorted or a sorted T cell fraction (not recorded which). The source is a male donor with ankylosing spondylitis or in good health (not recorded which).

CDR3 DNA: TGCAGTGCTAGCGGTTCCTACGAGCAGTACTTC. Protein: CSASGSYEQYF. V is TRBV20-1 and J is TRBJ2-7; no clear D. The CDR3 is 11 amino acids. Germline V gene lookup returns CDR1 DFQATT and CDR2 SNEGSKA (reference sequence). V lost 3 bases, J lost 1 base, and 4 bases lay in between.